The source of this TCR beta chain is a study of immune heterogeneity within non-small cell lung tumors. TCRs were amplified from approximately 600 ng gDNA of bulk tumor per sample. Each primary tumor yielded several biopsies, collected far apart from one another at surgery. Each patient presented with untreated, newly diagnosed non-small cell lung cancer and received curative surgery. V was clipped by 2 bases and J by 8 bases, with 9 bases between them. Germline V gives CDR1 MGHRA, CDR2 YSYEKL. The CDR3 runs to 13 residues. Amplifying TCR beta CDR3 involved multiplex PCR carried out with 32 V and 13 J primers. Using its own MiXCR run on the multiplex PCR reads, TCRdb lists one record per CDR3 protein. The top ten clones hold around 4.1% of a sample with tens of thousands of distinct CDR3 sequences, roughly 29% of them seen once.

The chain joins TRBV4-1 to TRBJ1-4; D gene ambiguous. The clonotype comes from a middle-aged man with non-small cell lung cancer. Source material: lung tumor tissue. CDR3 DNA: TGCGCCAGCAGCCAACAGAGCGTAGAAAAACTGTTTTTT. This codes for CASSQQSVEKLFF.